The 23 T cell receptor beta chains in this list originate from one sample, sequenced in a study of CD8 T cells in Susac syndrome. When the RNA was reverse transcribed, random hexamers were used with an input of 0.5 to 1 ug. MiXCR, run by TCRdb on the immunoSEQ multiplex PCR reads, gives a single entry per CDR3 protein. In the table there are 65,000 to 90,000 distinct CDR3 sequences, about 94% of which are singletons. Sequenced: CD8+ T cells from PBMCs. The receptors derive from a human donor with multiple sclerosis.

The count of this clonotype is one. The chain links TRBV7-3 to TRBJ2-1; D is perhaps TRBD2 (6 bases). This CDR3 is 16 amino acids long. The germline V and J ends were trimmed by 4 bases and 0 bases, with 13 bases remaining between them. Per germline, CDR1 SGHTA and CDR2 FQGTGA. This chain's CDR3 is CASSSTGGSSYNEQFF. CDR3 DNA: TGTGCCAGCAGCTCAACCGGGGGTAGCTCCTACAATGAGCAGTTCTTC.

This rearrangement joins TRBV20-1 to TRBJ1-2; 9 nucleotides match TRBD1. Trimming cost V 3 bases and J 14 bases; bases outside gene matches: 10. The germline V gene encodes CDR1 DFQATT and CDR2 SNEGSKA (reference sequence). The CDR3 is 12 amino acids. The CDR3: CSASTGGPLQTF. The CDR3 DNA reads as TGCAGTGCTAGTACAGGGGGCCCCTTGCAAACCTTC.

This clonotype has just a few counts. This sequence joins TRBV7-9 and TRBJ1-4; D is possibly TRBD1 (6 bases). The germline CDR1 and CDR2 sequences are SEHNR and FQNEAQ (reference sequence). With 3 bases removed from V and 7 bases from J, the gap between germline ends came to 6 bases. The CDR3 contains 12 residues. Here the CDR3 DNA reads TGTGCCAGCAGCTTGACAGGTGAAAAACTGTTTTTT. It is translated as CASSLTGEKLFF.

The chain carries TRBV13 and TRBJ2-3; D not certain. Germline loops: CDR1 PRHDT, CDR2 FYEKMQ (reference sequence). V dropped 6 bases and J dropped 0 bases, with 13 bases sitting between them. CDR3 size: 15 residues. The CDR3 reads CASRSAGLSTDTQYF. CDR3 bases: TGTGCCAGCAGATCCGCCGGCCTTAGCACAGATACGCAGTATTTT.

CDR3 amino acids: CASSEFGTFETQYF. As DNA, the CDR3 is TGCGCCAGCAGTGAGTTTGGGACCTTTGAGACCCAGTACTTC. The chain is built from TRBV10-1 and TRBJ2-5, with D perhaps being TRBD1 or TRBD2 (5 bases each). Trimming stripped 1 base from V and 5 bases from J, with 11 bases between. The germline V gene has CDR1 WNHNN and CDR2 SYGVQD (reference sequence). The CDR3 is 14 residues long.

This clonotype was counted once. This sequence joins TRBV9 and TRBJ1-1; D is uncertain. V was cut by 4 bases and J by 3 bases, with 10 bases left in between. The CDR3 totals 13 residues. Per germline, CDR1 SGDLS and CDR2 YYNGEE. The CDR3 DNA reads as TGTGCCAGCAGCTCGACCCCCTACACTGAAGCTTTCTTT. Protein sequence: CASSSTPYTEAFF.

This chain links TRBV19 with TRBJ2-7; the D call may be TRBD1 or TRBD2 (7 bases each). The CDR3 length is 13 residues. The V end was cut by 6 bases, the J end by 3 bases, with 12 bases between. The germline V gene encodes CDR1 LNHDA and CDR2 SQIVND (reference sequence). For the CDR3, the DNA is TGTGCCAGTAGCTCAGGGGGGGGCTACGAGCAGTACTTC. It is translated as CASSSGGGYEQYF.

This chain joins TRBV2 and TRBJ2-4, with TRBD2 identical over 8 bases. Germline V gene sequence: CDR1 SNHLY, CDR2 FYNNEI. V lost 10 bases and J lost 7; bases outside the gene matches: 15. This CDR3 contains 15 residues. CDR3 coding DNA: TGTGCCACCCCCCGCGGAGCGGGAGTTGAGAACATTCAGTACTTC. It encodes CATPRGAGVENIQYF. Together with reference TRBV2 and TRBJ2-4, the CDR3 gives the full variable domain: EPEVTQTPSHQVTQMGQEVILRCVPISNHLYFYWYRQILGQKVEFLVSFYNNEISEKSEIFDDQFSVERPDGSNFTLKIRSTKLEDSAMYFCATPRGAGVENIQYFGAGTRLSVL.

The genes are TRBV30 and TRBJ2-1; D remains unclear. The CDR3 loop spans 16 amino acids. The germline V and J ends were trimmed by 2 bases and 9 bases, with 23 bases remaining between them. Germline values: CDR1 GTSNPN, CDR2 SVGIG (reference sequence). Written as DNA, the CDR3 is TGTGCCTGGAGTCCCCCCTCCCGACTCATTGGCGCTGAGCAGTTCTTC. It specifies CAWSPPSRLIGAEQFF.

The CDR3 loop is CASSQGGATDTQYF. The CDR3 DNA follows: TGTGCCAGCAGCCAAGGCGGGGCCACAGATACGCAGTATTTT. The chain employs TRBV4-2 and TRBJ2-3; D might be TRBD2 (6 bases). V dropped 1 base and J dropped 2 bases, with 7 bases sitting between them. CDR1 is LGHNA and CDR2 is YNFKEQ in the germline V gene. The CDR3 runs to 14 residues.

The chain uses TRBV6-2 or TRBV6-3 and TRBJ2-3; D possibly corresponds to TRBD2 (5 bases). Germline CDR1 is MNHEY and CDR2 is SVGEGT. The CDR3 loop spans 15 amino acids. Trimming stripped 7 bases from V and 6 bases from J, with 20 bases between. The DNA for the CDR3 is TGTGCCAGCACCGAAATGTGGACTCCCTCCGATACGCAGTATTTT. Residues: CASTEMWTPSDTQYF.

This chain joins TRBV27 and TRBJ1-2; maybe TRBD1 (6 bases). The germline CDR1 and CDR2 sequences are MNHEY and SMNVEV (reference sequence). The CDR3 has 14 amino acids. Trimming shortened V by 7 bases and J by 4 bases, and 16 bases separated the two germline ends. The chain's CDR3 is CASMSGGRGYGYTF. The CDR3 DNA follows: TGTGCCAGCATGTCGGGGGGCAGAGGCTATGGCTACACCTTC.

CDR3 loop: CASSYSRTPELFF. The CDR3 DNA reads as TGTGCCAGCAGTTACTCCAGGACACCTGAGCTGTTTTTT. V gene TRBV6-5 combines with J gene TRBJ2-2, with D perhaps TRBD1 (5 bases). The germline V gene has CDR1 MNHEY and CDR2 SVGAGI. This CDR3 has 13 amino acids. V was trimmed by 0 bases and J by 11 bases, leaving 10 bases between them.

This chain connects TRBV6-2 or TRBV6-3 to TRBJ1-5; D is ambiguous. The length of the CDR3 is 14 residues. The V gene's germline CDR1 is MNHEY and CDR2 SVGEGT. Trimming took off 6 bases at V and 4 bases at J, with 13 bases between the two ends. CDR3 amino acids: CASSPGRLNQPQHF. The CDR3 nucleotides read TGTGCCAGCAGCCCCGGACGTTTGAATCAGCCCCAGCATTTT.

The J gene is TRBJ1-1, the V gene TRBV6-2 or TRBV6-3; TRBD1 is a possible D gene (6 bases). Germline-derived CDR1 and CDR2 are MNHEY and SVGEGT. V shed 2 bases and J shed 4 bases, with 8 bases lying between them. The CDR3 is made up of 13 amino acids. CDR3 nucleotides: TGTGCCAGCAGTTACGTCAGGGGCACTGAAGCTTTCTTT. As protein: CASSYVRGTEAFF.

The J gene is TRBJ1-3, the V gene TRBV12-3 or TRBV12-4; D unclear. CDR3 length: 15 residues. Trimming removed 5 bases from V and 0 bases from J, with 11 bases in between. The CDR3 here is CASSPDGSSGNTIYF. CDR3 DNA sequence: TGTGCCAGCAGTCCTGACGGCAGCTCTGGAAACACCATATATTTT.

The chain employs TRBV29-1 and TRBJ1-1; no reliable D call. Deletions cut 2 bases from V and 2 bases from J, with 9 bases between. The germline gives CDR1 SQVTM, CDR2 ANQGSEA. The CDR3 sequence is 13 residues long. DNA for the CDR3: TGCAGCGTTGAACTGGCTTTAAACACTGAAGCTTTCTTT. Its protein is CSVELALNTEAFF.

V usage is TRBV5-1 and J usage is TRBJ2-7, with a tentative D call TRBD2 (5 bases). Germline V gives CDR1 SGHRS, CDR2 YFSETQ. This CDR3 has 16 amino acids. V was shortened by 4 bases and J by 3 bases, with 20 bases between the two germline ends. CDR3 nucleotides: TGCGCCAGCAGCCCGGAGGAGAGAATCCTGAACTACGAGCAGTACTTC. Translation: CASSPEERILNYEQYF.

The V gene is TRBV27, the J gene TRBJ2-1, with a possible D match to TRBD1 (6 bases). The germline V and J ends were trimmed by 0 bases and 4 bases, with 10 bases remaining between them. Germline V gives CDR1 MNHEY, CDR2 SMNVEV (reference sequence). This CDR3 has 15 residues. This CDR3 is CASSLSRDTYNEQFF. The CDR3 coding sequence is TGTGCCAGCAGTTTATCCCGGGACACTTACAATGAGCAGTTCTTC.

The rearrangement uses TRBV11-1 and TRBJ2-6; the D gene is possibly TRBD1 (6 bases). CDR1 is SGHAT and CDR2 is FQDESV in the germline V gene (reference sequence). V was trimmed by 1 base and J by 0 bases, leaving 19 bases between them. The length of the CDR3 is 20 residues. The CDR3: CASSLDSGGPGTSGANVLTF. The DNA of the CDR3 is TGTGCCAGCAGCTTAGACTCTGGGGGCCCAGGGACCTCTGGGGCCAACGTCCTGACTTTC.

In this sample, this clonotype turned up once. The chain recombines TRBV19 with TRBJ1-5; 11 nucleotides line up with TRBD1. CDR1 and CDR2 (germline): LNHDA, SQIVND (reference sequence). V lost 4 bases and J lost 6; bases outside the gene matches: 8. The CDR3 covers 16 residues. The CDR3 region has the DNA TGTGCCAGTAGTACGGGCCCCGGGACAGGGGGTCAGCCCCAGCATTTT. Translation gives CASSTGPGTGGQPQHF.

The chain recombines TRBV3-1 with TRBJ1-2; tentatively, D is TRBD1 (6 bases). Germline CDR1 LGHDT, CDR2 YNNKEL (reference sequence). V shed 1 base and J shed 5 bases, with 8 bases lying between them. The CDR3 has 13 residues. The CDR3 region is CASSQGTAYGYTF. The CDR3 DNA sequence: TGTGCCAGCAGCCAAGGGACAGCTTATGGCTACACCTTC.

The chain uses TRBV5-1 and TRBJ2-3; 7 bases are shared with TRBD1. The CDR3 loop spans 15 amino acids. CDR1 and CDR2 from the germline V gene are SGHRS and YFSETQ. Trimming at V came to 2 bases and at J to 4 bases, leaving 7 bases not matched to a gene. The CDR3 spells CASSLLRGPADTQYF. CDR3 nucleotides: TGCGCCAGCAGCTTACTAAGGGGGCCGGCAGATACGCAGTATTTT.